This T cell receptor (beta chain) is drawn from a study of long-term antiretroviral therapy in people with HIV. Study-level background: Collection dates of the earliest samples fall about a decade before the 2015 immediate-ART recommendation.

Study results and caveats: Pre-ART expanded TRB clones stayed dominant throughout, though often decreasing after ART. On ART adherence, viral resistance or therapy changes, no data were available.

CDR1 SGHRS and CDR2 YFSETQ come from the germline V gene. Between the trimmed V and J ends, which lost 6 bases and 0 bases, there was a span of 22 bases. This CDR3 contains 18 residues. This clone occurred once. Its antigen is not known. With survey level as its setting, the immunoSEQ assay was v3.0. Measured with immunoSEQ multiplex PCR; TCRdb has only the in-frame clones, and not every one. The repertoire consists of 13,000 or so clones, with 75% to 90% occurring once and the leading ten covering about an eighth. This specimen was unsorted PBMCs, taken 3.2 years before starting antiretroviral therapy. The rearrangement links TRBV5-1 to TRBJ2-1, with D hard to call. The clonotype originates from a man in his forties with HIV. The CDR3 nucleotides are TGCGCCAGCACCGACCCGGGTGCGCCCCTTTCCTCCTACAATGAGCAGTTCTTC. This gives the protein CASTDPGAPLSSYNEQFF.